The entry below gives a single T cell receptor (beta chain) sequence along with its context. Antigen unknown. Naive CD4+ cells were CD45RA-selected; the remaining cells were memory. The source of the sample is a study of shared clonotypes between healthy human individuals. Across the whole study: In total, the donors were a couple of women and a few men aged 18 to 49. Regarding the study as a whole: Shared across a handful of donors were around 5% of the naive CD4 clonotypes.

Per germline, CDR1 GTSNPN and CDR2 SVGIG (reference sequence). The CDR3 loop spans 11 amino acids. Trimming pared 1 base from V and 9 bases from J, leaving 7 bases between. Genomic DNA belonging to each subset was distributed in equal measure over several immunoSEQ plates. Sequencing was performed with immunoSEQ multiplex PCR; in TCRdb, only in-frame clones are kept and a portion is missing. Found here are fewer than 1.4 million clones, around 82% of them singletons; the top ten hold under 0.8%. The gene calls are TRBV30 and TRBJ1-5, with D unclear. The clonotype was recovered from a man aged 18-30 years in good health. Some clones in this sample may be carry-over from other donors' samples. Sequencing was performed on memory CD4+ T cells from PBMCs. The subset here: CD45RA-negative fraction. The CDR3 coding sequence is TGTGCCTGGAGTGGCCGTGGGCCCCAGCATTTT. Residues: CAWSGRGPQHF.